One sample yielded the 19 T cell receptor beta chains listed below, sequenced in a study of T cells in Graves' hyperthyroidism and ophthalmopathy. RNA transcripts provided the source from which TCR beta CDR3 regions were amplified. First-round RT-PCR of the TCR CDR3 relied on the HTBI primer set. TCRdb analysed the multiplex PCR reads with MiXCR anew, one entry per CDR3 protein. The sample records a few hundred thousand distinct CDR3 sequences, roughly 23% being singletons. The sequenced material came from blood. These receptors all stem from a woman aged 50 to 60 with Graves' hyperthyroidism.

CDR3 residues: CASPTIRPTQTPTAGANVLTF. The CDR3 DNA reads TGTGCCAGCCCAACAATAAGGCCTACGCAAACCCCGACGGCTGGGGCCAACGTCCTGACTTTC. V usage is TRBV11-3 and J usage is TRBJ2-6, with D hard to call. There are 21 residues in the CDR3. CDR1 SGHNT and CDR2 YENEEA come from the germline V gene. Between the trimmed V and J ends, which lost 8 bases and 2 bases, there was a span of 31 bases.

This clonotype has ten or more counts. CDR3 DNA: TGTGCCAGCAGTTTATCATCCAGGGGCCCCGTGAACACTGAAGCTTTCTTT. It codes for CASSLSSRGPVNTEAFF. This rearrangement joins TRBV27 to TRBJ1-1, with D possibly being TRBD1 (6 bases). Germline loops: CDR1 MNHEY, CDR2 SMNVEV (reference sequence). The CDR3 contains 17 residues. Trimming took off 0 bases at V and 0 bases at J, with 14 bases between the two ends.

J is TRBJ2-2 and V is TRBV20-1; D gene uncertain. The germline V and J ends were trimmed by 3 bases and 6 bases, with 14 bases remaining between them. The CDR3 is 14 residues long. Germline values: CDR1 DFQATT, CDR2 SNEGSKA (reference sequence). The DNA of the CDR3 is TGCAGTGCTAGCGACGGGCCAAACGCCGGGGAGCTGTTTTTT. This codes for CSASDGPNAGELFF.

This clonotype showed up many times. The chain is built from TRBV12-3 or TRBV12-4 and TRBJ2-7, with 10 bases that match TRBD2. This CDR3 comprises 14 residues. With 3 bases clipped from V and 12 bases from J, the junction kept 11 bases outside the gene matches. The CDR3 DNA is TGTGCCAGCAGTTTGAGGGAGCTAGCGGGAGATCGGTACTTC. This sequence encodes CASSLRELAGDRYF.

This clonotype was counted ten times or more. The chain combines TRBV6-1 with TRBJ2-3; D ambiguous. CDR3 length: 16 residues. V lost 3 bases and J 0 bases, leaving 13 bases between the germline ends. CDR1 is MNHNS, CDR2 SASEGT, per germline. The CDR3 bases are TGTGCCAGCAGTGAGATGCGATCCTTAAGCACAGATACGCAGTATTTT. This gives the protein CASSEMRSLSTDTQYF.

The rearrangement joins TRBV6-1 to TRBJ1-4; D is perhaps TRBD1 (6 bases). CDR1 and CDR2 from the germline V gene are MNHNS and SASEGT. CDR3 size: 16 residues. With 7 bases removed from V and 4 bases from J, the gap between germline ends came to 19 bases. CDR3 nucleotide sequence: TGTGCCAGCAATCCATCAAGGACAGCGCTTAATGAAAAACTGTTTTTT. This gives the protein CASNPSRTALNEKLFF.

The rearrangement joins TRBV5-8 to TRBJ2-5; D is unresolved. Per the germline V gene, CDR1 is SGHTS and CDR2 is YDEGEE. The CDR3 spans 11 residues. V lost 7 bases to trimming and J lost 4 bases, with 8 bases between them. Here the CDR3 DNA reads TGTGCCAGCCCATCCTCAGAGACCCAGTACTTC. Residues: CASPSSETQYF.

This clonotype appeared many times. The chain joins TRBV20-1 to TRBJ2-1; 9 bases agree with TRBD2. The V gene's germline CDR1 is DFQATT and CDR2 SNEGSKA (reference sequence). Trimming cost V 6 bases and J 4 bases; bases outside gene matches: 10. The CDR3 sequence is 15 residues long. Written as DNA, the CDR3 is TGCAGTGCCAGGACTCTAGCGGGGATGTACAATGAGCAGTTCTTC. Protein sequence: CSARTLAGMYNEQFF.

The chain uses TRBV11-3 and TRBJ2-7; tentative D call: TRBD1 (6 bases). Trimming removed 5 bases at V and 2 bases at J, with 19 bases between. The CDR3 is made up of 16 amino acids. Germline V CDR1 and CDR2: SGHNT, YENEEA. DNA of the CDR3: TGTGCCAGCAGCCCTCAGACAGGCCCACTTCCCTACGAGCAGTACTTC. Its protein product is CASSPQTGPLPYEQYF.

Ten or more counts support this clonotype. V usage is TRBV18 and J usage is TRBJ2-5, with no clear D. The V end lost 0 bases, the J end lost 5 bases, and 7 bases lay between the germline ends. CDR3 length equals 13 residues. The V gene's germline CDR1 is KGHSH and CDR2 LQKENI. CDR3 amino acids: CASSPPGLETQYF. The CDR3 DNA sequence: TGTGCCAGCTCACCACCGGGGTTGGAGACCCAGTACTTC.

This clonotype has a handful of counts. V usage is TRBV19 and J usage is TRBJ2-1; D call uncertain. The CDR3 contains 13 residues. V was cut by 8 bases and J by 2 bases, with 10 bases left in between. Germline V gene data show CDR1 as LNHDA and CDR2 as SQIVND (reference sequence). The CDR3: CASAKRPYNEQFF. The CDR3 DNA reads TGTGCCAGTGCAAAGAGGCCCTACAATGAGCAGTTCTTC.

Only a few counts were recorded for this clonotype. This chain links TRBV19 with TRBJ1-1; D is unresolved. There are 14 residues in the CDR3. The germline gives CDR1 LNHDA, CDR2 SQIVND (reference sequence). The V gene lost 1 base and the J gene lost 1 base, with 7 bases spanning the gap. The chain's CDR3 is CASSIGRGNTEAFF. The CDR3 DNA reads as TGTGCCAGTAGTATAGGGCGGGGGAACACTGAAGCTTTCTTT.

This clonotype has a count of ten or more. The chain combines TRBV7-2 with TRBJ2-3, with D hard to call. V was pared by 0 bases and J by 2 bases, with 6 bases between. The CDR3 sequence is 14 residues long. The germline gives CDR1 SGHTA, CDR2 FQGNSA. The CDR3 here is CASSLAWFTDTQYF. In DNA form, the CDR3 reads TGTGCCAGCAGCTTAGCGTGGTTCACAGATACGCAGTATTTT.

The sample holds a few counts of this clonotype. The junction shows a germline mismatch at one end, possibly a read error. The rearrangement joins TRBV27 to TRBJ2-7; 7 bases fit TRBD1. The germline gives CDR1 MNHEY, CDR2 SMNVEV (reference sequence). CDR3 length: 15 amino acids. CDR3 sequence reads: CANSLGQTFSYEQYF. CDR3 coding DNA: TGTGCCAACAGTTTGGGACAGACTTTCTCCTACGAGCAGTACTTC.

The chain recombines TRBV28 with TRBJ2-1; no definite D call. The CDR3 contains 15 residues. The V and J ends lost 1 base and 4 bases respectively, with 11 bases between them. Germline V lookup: CDR1 MDHEN, CDR2 SYDVKM. CDR3 nucleotide sequence: TGTGCCAGCAGTTTATCCCATGCCCTTTACAATGAGCAGTTCTTC. It encodes CASSLSHALYNEQFF.

The chain couples TRBV18 to TRBJ2-7; D ambiguous. The CDR3 is 12 residues long. The germline gives CDR1 KGHSH, CDR2 LQKENI. Trimming took off 5 bases at V and 3 bases at J, with 8 bases between the two ends. CDR3 amino acids: CASSGPNYEQYF. The CDR3 DNA follows: TGTGCCAGCTCAGGACCTAACTACGAGCAGTACTTC. Complete variable domain (other parts from reference TRBV18 and TRBJ2-7): NAGVMQNPRHLVRRRGQEARLRCSPMKGHSHVYWYRQLPEEGLKFMVYLQKENIIDESGMPKERFSAEFPKEGPSILRIQQVVRGDSAAYFCASSGPNYEQYFGPGTRLTVT.

The chain has TRBV12-3 or TRBV12-4 and TRBJ1-2, with 11 bases matching TRBD1. V lost 3 bases to trimming and J lost 8 bases; unmatched junction nucleotides: 11. CDR3 length: 16 residues. The CDR3 bases are TGTGCCAGCAGTTTCAATAACCCCGGGACAGGGGGAGGCTACACCTTC. Amino acids: CASSFNNPGTGGGYTF.

This clonotype was seen ten or more times. This rearrangement joins TRBV5-6 to TRBJ2-7, with no clear D. This CDR3 comprises 17 residues. Trimming pared 0 bases from V and 0 bases from J, leaving 16 bases between. Germline values: CDR1 SGHDT, CDR2 YYEEEE. As DNA, the CDR3 is TGTGCCAGCAGCTTGGGGGTCGGAGAGCTTAGCTCCTACGAGCAGTACTTC. Translating gives CASSLGVGELSSYEQYF.

In this sample, this clonotype turned up a few times. The gene calls are TRBV6-2 or TRBV6-3 and TRBJ1-2; a possible D gene is TRBD1 (6 bases). V was shortened by 4 bases and J by 5 bases, with 11 bases between the two germline ends. Germline lookup yields CDR1 MNHEY and CDR2 SVGEGT. The CDR3 loop spans 13 amino acids. CDR3 residues: CASSSAGVYGYTF. The CDR3 DNA sequence: TGTGCCAGCAGTTCGGCAGGGGTATATGGCTACACCTTC.